Below are 2 T cell receptor beta chains sequenced from a single sample in a study of beta chain features in type 1 diabetes. Isolated RNA was reverse transcribed in full, so expressed TCRB transcripts were sequenced. TCRdb's table, derived via immunoSEQ multiplex PCR, lists solely in-frame clones and lacks some. The data show 300,000 to 400,000 clones, roughly 12% seen once. Sequenced input: naive CD4+ T cells from blood. The receptors were sampled from a man between 18 and 29 years old in good health.

This clone was observed a handful of times. The chain combines TRBV10-3 with TRBJ2-5, with TRBD2 matching over 7 bases. Germline V CDR1 and CDR2: ENHRY, SYGVKD. Trimming cost V 7 bases and J 7 bases; bases outside gene matches: 12. This CDR3 has 14 amino acids. This chain's CDR3 is CAITSGLEEGTQYF. In nucleotides, the CDR3 is TGTGCCATCACGTCTGGACTAGAGGAGGGGACCCAGTACTTC.

V and J are TRBV27 and TRBJ1-2; 9 bases match TRBD1. With V trimmed by 6 bases and J by 6 bases, 5 bases remained unmatched. The germline V gene has CDR1 MNHEY and CDR2 SMNVEV (reference sequence). The CDR3 runs 13 residues. This chain's CDR3 is CASRLGQGNGYTF. Written as DNA, the CDR3 is TGTGCCAGCAGGCTGGGACAGGGTAATGGCTACACCTTC.